The sequence of this TCR beta chain was determined in a study of blood T cell repertoires in COVID-19. Overall study: Donors in the United States, Italy and Spain gave samples during acute or convalescent COVID-19. Sources were T cells, B-cell-depleted T cells, or PBMCs; the material itself was cDNA or gDNA.

V lost 7 bases, J lost 5 bases, and 16 bases stayed unmatched. Germline CDR1 reads LNHDA; CDR2 reads SQIVND (reference sequence). The CDR3 has 17 residues. In the original analysis: Nucleated cell counts were estimated from reference gene primer amplification. Data came from immunoSEQ multiplex PCR; TCRdb stores just in-frame clones and leaves some out. V and J calls and clone size are copied from that table; D and trimming were computed from the DNA. The sample holds roughly 100,000 clones; around 89% are singletons and the top ten take approximately 29%. The sequenced sample was peripheral blood. The rearrangement links TRBV19 to TRBJ2-3; 9 bases match TRBD2. The clonotype comes from a woman over 75 with acute or convalescent COVID-19. CDR3 bases: TGTGCCAGTACCTCCGGGACTAGAGCGGGGGGCATAGATACGCAGTATTTT. It yields the protein CASTSGTRAGGIDTQYF.